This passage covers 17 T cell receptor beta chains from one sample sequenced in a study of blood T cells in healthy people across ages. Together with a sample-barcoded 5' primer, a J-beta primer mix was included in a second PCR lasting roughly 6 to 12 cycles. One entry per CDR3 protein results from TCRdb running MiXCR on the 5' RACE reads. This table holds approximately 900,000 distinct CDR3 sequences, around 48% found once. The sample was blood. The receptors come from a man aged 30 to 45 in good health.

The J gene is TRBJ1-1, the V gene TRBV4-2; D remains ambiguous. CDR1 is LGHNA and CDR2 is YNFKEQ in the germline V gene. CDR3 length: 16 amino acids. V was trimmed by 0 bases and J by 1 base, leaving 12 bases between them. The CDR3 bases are TGTGCCAGCAGCCAAGAGAGTTGGGAACAGAACACTGAAGCTTTCTTT. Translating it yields CASSQESWEQNTEAFF.

CDR3 sequence (DNA): TGTGCCAGCAGTTTATATTACCAGCGTTTGGACACTGAAGCTTTCTTT. This translates into CASSLYYQRLDTEAFF. V is TRBV27 and J is TRBJ1-1; D gene ambiguous. The CDR3 covers 16 residues. V lost 1 base and J 3 bases, leaving 15 bases between the germline ends. CDR1 MNHEY and CDR2 SMNVEV come from the germline V gene (reference sequence).

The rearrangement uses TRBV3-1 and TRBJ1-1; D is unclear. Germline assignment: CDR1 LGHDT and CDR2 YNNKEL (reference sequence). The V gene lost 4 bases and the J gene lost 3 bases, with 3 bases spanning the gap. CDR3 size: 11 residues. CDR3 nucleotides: TGTGCCAGCAGCCTCCACACTGAAGCTTTCTTT. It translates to CASSLHTEAFF. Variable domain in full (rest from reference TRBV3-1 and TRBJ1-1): DTAVSQTPKYLVTQMGNDKSIKCEQNLGHDTMYWYKQDSKKFLKIMFSYNNKELIINETVPNRFSPKSPDKAHLNLHINSLELGDSAVYFCASSLHTEAFFGQGTRLTVV.

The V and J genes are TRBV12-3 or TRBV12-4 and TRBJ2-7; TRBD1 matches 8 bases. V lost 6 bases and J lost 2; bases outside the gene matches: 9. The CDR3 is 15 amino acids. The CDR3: CASSPFGQGPYEQYF. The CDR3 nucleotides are TGTGCCAGCAGCCCTTTTGGACAGGGACCCTACGAGCAGTACTTC.

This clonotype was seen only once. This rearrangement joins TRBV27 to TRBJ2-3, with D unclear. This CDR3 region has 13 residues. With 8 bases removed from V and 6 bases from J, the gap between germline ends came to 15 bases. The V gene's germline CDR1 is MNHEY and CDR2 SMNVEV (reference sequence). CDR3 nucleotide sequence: TGTGCCAGCCGGCCCCTAGGGTCCGATACGCAGTATTTT. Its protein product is CASRPLGSDTQYF.

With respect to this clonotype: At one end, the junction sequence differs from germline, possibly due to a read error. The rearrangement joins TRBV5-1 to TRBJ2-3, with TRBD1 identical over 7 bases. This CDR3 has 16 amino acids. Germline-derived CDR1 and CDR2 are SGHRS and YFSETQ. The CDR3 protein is CVSSVGQQPFTDTQYF. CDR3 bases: TGCGTCAGCAGCGTGGGACAGCAACCGTTCACAGATACGCAGTATTTT. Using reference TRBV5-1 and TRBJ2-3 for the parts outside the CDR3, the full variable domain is KAGVTQTPRYLIKTRGQQVTLSCSPISGHRSVSWYQQTPGQGLQFLFEYFSETQRNKGNFPGRFSGRQFSNSRSEMNVSTLELGDSALYLCVSSVGQQPFTDTQYFGPGTRLTVL.

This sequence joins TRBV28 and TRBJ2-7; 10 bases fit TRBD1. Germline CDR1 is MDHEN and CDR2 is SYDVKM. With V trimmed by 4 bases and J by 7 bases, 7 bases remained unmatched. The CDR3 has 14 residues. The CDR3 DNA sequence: TGTGCCAGCAGTTCGATAGGGACAGGGGAAGAGCAGTACTTC. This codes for CASSSIGTGEEQYF.

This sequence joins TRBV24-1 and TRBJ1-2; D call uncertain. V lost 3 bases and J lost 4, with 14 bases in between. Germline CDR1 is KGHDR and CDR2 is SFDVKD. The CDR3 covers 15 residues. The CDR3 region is CATSDPSEGTYGYTF. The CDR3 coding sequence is TGTGCCACCAGTGATCCCTCAGAGGGTACCTATGGCTACACCTTC.

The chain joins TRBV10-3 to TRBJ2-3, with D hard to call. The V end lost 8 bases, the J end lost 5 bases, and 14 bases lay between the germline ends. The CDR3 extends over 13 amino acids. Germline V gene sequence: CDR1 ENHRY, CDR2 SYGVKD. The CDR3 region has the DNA TGTGCCATCGGACGTGGGTTTGGAGATACGCAGTATTTT. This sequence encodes CAIGRGFGDTQYF.

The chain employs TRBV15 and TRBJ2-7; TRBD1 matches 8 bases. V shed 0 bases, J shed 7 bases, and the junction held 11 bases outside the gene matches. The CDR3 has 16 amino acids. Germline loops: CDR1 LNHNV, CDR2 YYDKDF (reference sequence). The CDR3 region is CATSREATGGFDEQYF. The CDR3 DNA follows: TGTGCCACCAGCAGAGAGGCCACAGGGGGTTTCGATGAGCAGTACTTC.

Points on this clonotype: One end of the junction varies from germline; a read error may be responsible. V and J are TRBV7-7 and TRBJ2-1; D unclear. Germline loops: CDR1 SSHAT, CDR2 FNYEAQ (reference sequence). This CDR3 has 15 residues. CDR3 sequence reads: CASSPGQNPYNEQFF. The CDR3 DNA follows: TGTGCTAGCAGCCCCGGTCAGAACCCCTACAATGAGCAGTTCTTC. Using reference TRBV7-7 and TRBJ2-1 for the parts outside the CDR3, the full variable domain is GAGVSQSPRYKVTKRGQDVTLRCDPISSHATLYWYQQALGQGPEFLTYFNYEAQPDKSGLPSDRFSAERPEGSISTLTIQRTEQRDSAMYRCASSPGQNPYNEQFFGPGTRLTVL.

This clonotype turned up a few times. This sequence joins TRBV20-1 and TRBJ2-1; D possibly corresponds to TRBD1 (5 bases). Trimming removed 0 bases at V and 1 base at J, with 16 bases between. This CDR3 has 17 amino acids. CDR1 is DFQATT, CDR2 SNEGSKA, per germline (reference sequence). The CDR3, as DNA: TGCAGTGCTAGAGATTCTGGGGCAGCCATTTCCTACAATGAGCAGTTCTTC. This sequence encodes CSARDSGAAISYNEQFF.

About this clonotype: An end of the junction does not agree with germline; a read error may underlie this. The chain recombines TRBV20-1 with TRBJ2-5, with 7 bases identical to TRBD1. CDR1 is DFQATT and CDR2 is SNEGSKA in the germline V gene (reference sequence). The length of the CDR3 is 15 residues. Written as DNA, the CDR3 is TGCAGTGCTAGTTATGGGACAGTGTACCAAGAGACCCGGTACTTC. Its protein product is CSASYGTVYQETRYF.

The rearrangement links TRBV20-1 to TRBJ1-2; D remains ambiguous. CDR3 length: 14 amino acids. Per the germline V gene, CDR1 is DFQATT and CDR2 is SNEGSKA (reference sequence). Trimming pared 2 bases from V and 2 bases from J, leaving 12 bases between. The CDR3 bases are TGCAGTGCTAGACGGCCGGGGTTAAACTATGGCTACACCTTC. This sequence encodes CSARRPGLNYGYTF.

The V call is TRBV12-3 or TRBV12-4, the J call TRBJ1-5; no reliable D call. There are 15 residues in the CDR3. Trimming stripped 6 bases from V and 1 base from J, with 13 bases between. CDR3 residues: CASSPVLGSNQPQHF. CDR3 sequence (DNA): TGTGCCAGCAGCCCCGTGTTGGGGAGCAATCAGCCCCAGCATTTT.

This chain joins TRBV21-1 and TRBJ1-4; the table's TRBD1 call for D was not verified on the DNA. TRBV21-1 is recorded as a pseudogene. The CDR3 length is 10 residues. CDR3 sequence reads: CAGGREKLFF. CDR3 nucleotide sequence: TGTGCCGGGGGTCGGGAAAAACTGTTTTTT.

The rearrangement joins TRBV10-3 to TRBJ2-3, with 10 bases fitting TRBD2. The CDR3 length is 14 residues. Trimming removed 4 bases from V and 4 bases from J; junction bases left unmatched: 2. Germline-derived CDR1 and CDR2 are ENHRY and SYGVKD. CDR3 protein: CAISGTSGADTQYF. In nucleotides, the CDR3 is TGTGCCATCAGTGGTACTAGCGGGGCAGATACGCAGTATTTT.